One and the same sample provided the 17 T cell receptor beta chains below, sequenced in a study of T cells in Graves' hyperthyroidism and ophthalmopathy (dated by TCRdb to about 2019). The method was multiplex PCR. This sample was sequenced with an Illumina HiSeq 2000. The TCR beta CDR3 regions were amplified from the RNA transcripts. The first round of RT-PCR for the TCR CDR3 was performed with the HTBI primer set and the Qiagen OneStep RT-PCR kit. TCRdb's own reprocessing of the public reads used fastp at Q25 and MiXCR and kept productive beta chains. Duplicate CDR3 protein sequences are folded into a single record with the most common DNA and genes. Recorded for this sample are about 640,000 distinct CDR3 sequences; around 20% of them occurred a single time. Under 35% of the sample is taken by the ten largest. The material sequenced was blood. These receptors originate from a man aged 25 to 40 with Graves' ophthalmopathy.

There are a few counts of this clonotype. V is TRBV6-5 and J is TRBJ1-1; D gene ambiguous. The CDR3 consists of 15 residues. V lost 0 bases, J lost 0 bases, and 8 bases lay in between. Germline assignment: CDR1 MNHEY and CDR2 SVGAGI. The DNA of the CDR3 is TGTGCCAGCAGTTACTCTCAGATTTTGAACACTGAAGCTTTCTTT. Protein product: CASSYSQILNTEAFF.

This chain connects TRBV6-2 or TRBV6-3 to TRBJ2-5, with D possibly matching TRBD2 (6 bases). The CDR3 sequence is 15 residues long. CDR1 and CDR2 (germline): MNHEY, SVGEGT. The ends were cut back, 4 bases at V and 4 bases at J, with 16 bases in the middle. CDR3 region: CASSCLTGGPETQYF. CDR3 sequence (DNA): TGTGCCAGCAGTTGCCTAACCGGGGGTCCAGAGACCCAGTACTTC.

This clonotype was seen a few times. This chain uses TRBV6-1 with TRBJ2-1; D gene ambiguous. Looked up from germline, CDR1 is MNHNS and CDR2 is SASEGT. V was cut by 6 bases and J by 0 bases, with 12 bases left in between. The CDR3 runs 15 residues. CDR3 DNA sequence: TGTGCCAGCAGCGAACTACCGAGCTCCTACAATGAGCAGTTCTTC. This translates into CASSELPSSYNEQFF.

This clonotype came up a few times. This chain links TRBV25-1 with TRBJ1-1, with 8 nucleotides matching TRBD1. Germline assignment: CDR1 MGHDK and CDR2 SYGVNS. The V segment lost 1 base and the J segment 0 bases; nucleotides outside the gene matches: 7. This CDR3 contains 17 residues. The CDR3 region is CASSEFGTGFMNTEAFF. CDR3 nucleotides: TGTGCCAGCAGTGAATTCGGGACAGGCTTCATGAACACTGAAGCTTTCTTT.

The rearrangement uses TRBV3-1 and TRBJ1-6; 8 bases match TRBD1. Germline CDR1 reads LGHDT; CDR2 reads YNNKEL (reference sequence). V lost 3 bases and J lost 4; bases outside the gene matches: 8. This CDR3 is built from 17 residues. The chain's CDR3 is CASSQAGQGTYNSPLHF. For the CDR3, the DNA is TGTGCCAGCAGCCAGGCCGGACAGGGAACATATAATTCACCCCTCCACTTT.

About this clonotype itself: A single base separates this from a much larger clone, so it may be a read error. The genes are TRBV11-2 and TRBJ1-1; the D is unclear. CDR1 SGHAT and CDR2 FQNNGV come from the germline V gene. CDR3 length equals 13 residues. The CDR3 sequence is CASSLEQSAEASF. The CDR3 region has the DNA TGTGCCAGCAGCTTAGAACAGAGCGCTGAAGCTTCCTTT.

This clonotype was counted only a few times. The chain links TRBV9 to TRBJ2-2; the D call may be TRBD1 or TRBD2 (6 bases each). V was shortened by 0 bases and J by 1 base, with 10 bases between the two germline ends. Germline V lookup: CDR1 SGDLS, CDR2 YYNGEE. The CDR3 has 16 amino acids. This chain's CDR3 is CASSVARGENTGELFF. The CDR3 nucleotides are TGTGCCAGCAGCGTAGCTAGGGGGGAGAACACCGGGGAGCTGTTTTTT.

A word on this clonotype: Since a much larger clone is just one base distant, this may be a read error. This chain uses TRBV7-6 with TRBJ2-1; no clear D. CDR3 size: 14 residues. V was clipped by 2 bases and J by 6 bases, with 11 bases between them. Per germline, CDR1 SGHVS and CDR2 FNYEAQ. CDR3 loop: CASSLLGLANEQFF. The CDR3 nucleotides read TGTGCCAGCAGCTTACTAGGTCTCGCCAATGAGCAGTTCTTC.

The rearrangement links TRBV7-6 to TRBJ2-1; 14 bases line up with TRBD2. This CDR3 has 21 amino acids. V was pared by 1 base and J by 7 bases, with 18 bases of the junction left unmatched. CDR1 and CDR2 from the germline V gene are SGHVS and FNYEAQ. CDR3 nucleotides: TGTGCCAGCAGCTTAGAGCAGCCCGGGACTAGCGGGAGTAGAACGGAAAATGAGCAGTTCTTC. Its protein is CASSLEQPGTSGSRTENEQFF.

V usage is TRBV27 and J usage is TRBJ2-5; 8 positions agree with TRBD1. Germline V gene lookup returns CDR1 MNHEY and CDR2 SMNVEV (reference sequence). V was pared by 2 bases and J by 5 bases, with 1 base of the junction left unmatched. The CDR3 covers 13 residues. For the CDR3, the DNA is TGTGCCAGCAGTTTAAGACAGGGGGAGACCCAGTACTTC. Translated: CASSLRQGETQYF.

The chain employs TRBV19 and TRBJ2-3, with 7 nucleotides matching TRBD1. This CDR3 is built from 14 residues. Germline V gene data show CDR1 as LNHDA and CDR2 as SQIVND (reference sequence). The ends lost 5 bases at V and 4 bases at J; junction bases unmatched: 6. CDR3 sequence (DNA): TGTGCCAGTAGTGACCGGGACAGCGCAGATACGCAGTATTTT. This codes for CASSDRDSADTQYF.

In the case of this clonotype: The conserved final phenylalanine or tryptophan is absent from the CDR3, which likely points to a read error. The chain couples TRBV28 to TRBJ1-1; D gene ambiguous. V was shortened by 3 bases and J by 1 base, with 3 bases between the two germline ends. Germline V gene data show CDR1 as MDHEN and CDR2 as SYDVKM. The CDR3 contains 12 residues. CDR3 nucleotides: TGTGCCAGCAGTTTCGGGAACACTGAAGCTTTCTCT. It specifies CASSFGNTEAFS.

The rearrangement links TRBV5-4 to TRBJ2-2, with D possibly matching TRBD1 (6 bases). Germline V gives CDR1 SGHNT, CDR2 YYREEE (reference sequence). Trimming cost V 2 bases and J 6 bases, with 8 bases left between them. This CDR3 has 13 amino acids. The CDR3 is CASSFDRPGELFF. CDR3 sequence (DNA): TGTGCCAGCAGCTTCGACAGGCCCGGGGAGCTGTTTTTT.

This clonotype has a count of ten or more. J is TRBJ1-1 and V is TRBV30; D is unresolved. The CDR3 totals 11 residues. Germline CDR1 is GTSNPN and CDR2 is SVGIG (reference sequence). V was trimmed by 0 bases and J by 6 bases, leaving 5 bases between them. The CDR3 loop is CAWSVRPEAFF. The CDR3, as DNA: TGTGCCTGGAGTGTACGGCCTGAAGCTTTCTTT.

The CDR3 nucleotides read TGTGCCAGCCGTCTAGCGGGAGCGTGGGAGCAGTACTTC. Residues: CASRLAGAWEQYF. The V call is TRBV7-9, the J call TRBJ2-7; 10 nucleotides agree with TRBD2. The CDR3 spans 13 residues. Germline trimming cut 8 bases from V and 7 bases from J; bases unmatched to any gene: 8. The germline V gene has CDR1 SEHNR and CDR2 FQNEAQ (reference sequence). Combining the CDR3 with reference TRBV7-9 and TRBJ2-7 gives the whole variable domain DTGVSQNPRHKITKRGQNVTFRCDPISEHNRLYWYRQTLGQGPEFLTYFQNEAQLEKSRLLSDRFSAERPKGSFSTLEIQRTEQGDSAMYLCASRLAGAWEQYFGPGTRLTVT.

V gene TRBV5-8 combines with J gene TRBJ2-7; the match to TRBD1 covers 7 bases. Losses at the gene ends were 1 base for V and 9 bases for J; bases not matched to a gene: 4. Germline V gene lookup returns CDR1 SGHTS and CDR2 YDEGEE. This CDR3 contains 12 residues. The CDR3 sequence: CASSLQGVRQYF. As DNA, the CDR3 is TGTGCCAGCAGCTTGCAGGGGGTTCGGCAGTACTTC.

This clonotype has a count of ten or more. The V gene is TRBV7-2, the J gene TRBJ2-1, with 7 bases aligning to TRBD2. V was clipped by 5 bases and J by 2 bases; unmatched bases: 9. CDR3 length: 16 residues. Germline V gene data show CDR1 as SGHTA and CDR2 as FQGNSA. The CDR3 region has the DNA TGTGCCAGCAGCCGCCAATTGAGCGGGACCTACAATGAGCAGTTCTTC. This translates into CASSRQLSGTYNEQFF.